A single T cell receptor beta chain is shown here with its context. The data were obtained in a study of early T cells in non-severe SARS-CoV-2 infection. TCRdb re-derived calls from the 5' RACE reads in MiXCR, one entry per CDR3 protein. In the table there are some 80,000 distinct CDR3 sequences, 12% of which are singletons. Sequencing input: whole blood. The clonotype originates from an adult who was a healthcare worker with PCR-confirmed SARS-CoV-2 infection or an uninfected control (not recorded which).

The CDR3 loop reads CASSPGSPHNSPLHF. The CDR3 DNA reads TGTGCCAGCAGTCCCGGATCTCCGCATAATTCACCCCTCCACTTT. This chain joins TRBV6-6 and TRBJ1-6; D call uncertain. This CDR3 has 15 residues. The germline gives CDR1 MNHNY, CDR2 SVGAGI (reference sequence). V lost 5 bases to trimming and J lost 5 bases, with 13 bases between them.